The sample holds one count of the clone carrying this T cell receptor beta chain. The antigen remains unidentified. RNA, once extracted, was reverse transcribed into cDNA for use as the sequencing template. TCRdb keeps only in-frame clones here, not all; method: immunoSEQ multiplex PCR. The sample includes approximately 98,000 clones, under 60% seen only once; the top ten take around 25%. The data originate from a study of CD8+ T cells in alopecia areata. The study, taken as a whole, reports: The study found higher clonality in lesional than normal scalp, especially in alopecia totalis/universalis.

Alopecia areata patients gave lesional scalp punch biopsies and peripheral blood samples. PBMCs, the starting material, were the source of sorted CD4+ and CD8+ T cells. The germline V gene encodes CDR1 MNHEY and CDR2 SMNVEV (reference sequence). V shed 5 bases, J shed 1 base, and the junction held 9 bases outside the gene matches. This CDR3 contains 16 residues. This chain joins TRBV27 and TRBJ2-7; 9 bases fit TRBD2. The specimen sequenced was NKG2D-low CD8+ T cells sorted from blood. The receptor was isolated from a human donor with alopecia areata. The chain's CDR3 is CASSLTLTSGSYEQYF. The CDR3 DNA reads TGTGCCAGCAGTCTAACTCTTACTAGCGGGTCCTACGAGCAGTACTTC.